These 22 T cell receptor beta chains share one sample of origin, sequenced in a study of T cells expressing NK-cell markers. TCRdb processed the 5' RACE reads again and assigns one entry to each CDR3 protein, with no DNA. The specimen's table records about 190,000 distinct CDR3 sequences. The sample taken for sequencing was blood T cells: a sorted CD56 or NKG2C T cell subset, CD4+ or CD8+ T cells, or bulk PBMC T cells (not recorded which). The receptors stem from a man between 18 and 69 years old in good health.

The V and J genes are TRBV28 and TRBJ2-7; TCRdb gives TRBD1 as the D gene, but with no DNA this cannot be confirmed. The germline CDR1 and CDR2 sequences are MDHEN and SYDVKM. The length of the CDR3 is 16 residues. CDR3: CASSLTARTIDYEQYF.

This chain links TRBV2 with TRBJ2-3; the D call of TRBD1 rests on TCRdb alone, since no DNA is present to check it. CDR3 length: 17 residues. Germline V CDR1 and CDR2: SNHLY, FYNNEI. The CDR3 reads CASGQGAQAGATDTQYF.

This chain connects TRBV9 to TRBJ2-2; absent DNA, TCRdb's TRBD2 call cannot be checked. This CDR3 comprises 16 residues. Per germline, CDR1 SGDLS and CDR2 YYNGEE. This CDR3 reads CASSINRLAATGELFF.

This chain links TRBV20-1 with TRBJ1-1. The CDR3 has 14 residues. From germline, CDR1 is DFQATT and CDR2 SNEGSKA (reference sequence). The CDR3 protein is CSARIRPTGSEAFF.

This chain links TRBV6-1 with TRBJ2-5. Looked up from germline, CDR1 is MNHNS and CDR2 is SASEGT. This CDR3 is 15 amino acids long. The chain's CDR3 is CASSPGSIFRETQYF.

This chain joins TRBV7-9 and TRBJ2-7; the TCRdb D gene call, TRBD1, has no DNA to confirm it. CDR3 length: 14 residues. CDR1 is SEHNR, CDR2 FQNEAQ, per germline (reference sequence). CDR3 sequence: CASSLGGGPYEQYF. Filled out from reference TRBV7-9 and TRBJ2-7, the complete variable domain reads DTGVSQNPRHKITKRGQNVTFRCDPISEHNRLYWYRQTLGQGPEFLTYFQNEAQLEKSRLLSDRFSAERPKGSFSTLEIQRTEQGDSAMYLCASSLGGGPYEQYFGPGTRLTVT.

The chain is built from TRBV19 and TRBJ2-3; TCRdb proposes TRBD1, but this gene call is untestable without DNA. The CDR3 contains 18 residues. The germline CDR1 and CDR2 sequences are LNHDA and SQIVND (reference sequence). The CDR3 sequence is CASSIDPPRQGDTDTQYF.

The rearrangement uses TRBV29-1 and TRBJ1-2. The germline gives CDR1 SQVTM, CDR2 ANQGSEA. The CDR3 consists of 15 residues. CDR3 sequence reads: CSVEGVWQEDYGYTF.

This chain links TRBV9 with TRBJ1-3. CDR1 is SGDLS, CDR2 YYNGEE, per germline. The CDR3 spans 13 residues. The CDR3 loop reads CASSAGLADTIYF.

The chain recombines TRBV5-4 with TRBJ2-2; there is no DNA to check the TCRdb D call of TRBD2. The CDR3 contains 17 residues. Looked up from germline, CDR1 is SGHNT and CDR2 is YYREEE (reference sequence). CDR3 residues: CASSLEVSGLGAGELFF.

The V call is TRBV19, the J call TRBJ2-1; as DNA is missing, the TRBD2 call by TCRdb cannot be tested. The CDR3 consists of 17 residues. Germline V gene lookup returns CDR1 LNHDA and CDR2 SQIVND (reference sequence). CDR3 sequence reads: CASSTLISVDSYNEQFF. Using reference TRBV19 and TRBJ2-1 for the parts outside the CDR3, the full variable domain is DGGITQSPKYLFRKEGQNVTLSCEQNLNHDAMYWYRQDPGQGLRLIYYSQIVNDFQKGDIAEGYSVSREKKESFPLTVTSAQKNPTAFYLCASSTLISVDSYNEQFFGPGTRLTVL.

The chain uses TRBV7-7 and TRBJ2-1; the D call from TCRdb, TRBD2, cannot be confirmed without DNA. The CDR3 sequence is 13 residues long. Germline V gene sequence: CDR1 SSHAT, CDR2 FNYEAQ (reference sequence). This chain's CDR3 is CASSFRQGFEQFF.

The chain links TRBV2 to TRBJ2-3; the TCRdb D gene call, TRBD1, has no DNA to confirm it. Germline values: CDR1 SNHLY, CDR2 FYNNEI. The CDR3 loop spans 14 amino acids. The chain's CDR3 is CASSGTGWADTQYF.

The chain recombines TRBV5-1 with TRBJ2-7. This CDR3 spans 12 amino acids. CDR1 is SGHRS, CDR2 YFSETQ, per germline. The CDR3 spells CASSRAYDEQYF. Full variable domain (missing parts from reference TRBV5-1 and TRBJ2-7): KAGVTQTPRYLIKTRGQQVTLSCSPISGHRSVSWYQQTPGQGLQFLFEYFSETQRNKGNFPGRFSGRQFSNSRSEMNVSTLELGDSALYLCASSRAYDEQYFGPGTRLTVT.

V usage is TRBV30 and J usage is TRBJ1-1. The CDR3 consists of 13 residues. Germline CDR1 reads GTSNPN; CDR2 reads SVGIG (reference sequence). The CDR3 protein is CAFEKGPNTEAFF.

The chain is built from TRBV19 and TRBJ2-7; no DNA is available, so the TRBD1 call from TCRdb remains unchecked. Germline V gene sequence: CDR1 LNHDA, CDR2 SQIVND (reference sequence). This CDR3 is built from 15 residues. CDR3 loop: CASSPRPDRVIEQYF.

The chain joins TRBV6-1 to TRBJ1-3; TCRdb proposes TRBD1, but this gene call is untestable without DNA. This CDR3 is built from 15 residues. Germline V CDR1 and CDR2: MNHNS, SASEGT. This chain's CDR3 is CASSVQGLEGNTIYF.

The chain uses TRBV4-2 and TRBJ2-2; lacking DNA, the TRBD1 call made by TCRdb goes unchecked. The CDR3 runs 15 residues. CDR1 LGHNA and CDR2 YNFKEQ come from the germline V gene. The CDR3 sequence is CASRGALRFTGELFF.

The chain links TRBV6-1 to TRBJ2-7; lacking DNA, the TRBD2 call made by TCRdb goes unchecked. The germline V gene encodes CDR1 MNHNS and CDR2 SASEGT. The CDR3 is 15 residues long. The CDR3: CATTPQTGSSYEQYF.

This chain links TRBV27 with TRBJ2-7. The germline CDR1 and CDR2 sequences are MNHEY and SMNVEV (reference sequence). The CDR3 has 14 amino acids. CDR3 loop: CASSLRTAHSEQYF.

CDR3 sequence reads: CASTGLLGEQYF. The rearrangement uses TRBV6-5 and TRBJ2-7; there is no DNA to check the TCRdb D call of TRBD2. Germline-derived CDR1 and CDR2 are MNHEY and SVGAGI. The CDR3 is 12 residues long.

The CDR3 reads CASRSSGGINEQFF. The chain recombines TRBV5-1 with TRBJ2-1. This CDR3 is 14 amino acids long. CDR1 is SGHRS and CDR2 is YFSETQ in the germline V gene. The full variable domain, completed using reference TRBV5-1 and TRBJ2-1, is KAGVTQTPRYLIKTRGQQVTLSCSPISGHRSVSWYQQTPGQGLQFLFEYFSETQRNKGNFPGRFSGRQFSNSRSEMNVSTLELGDSALYLCASRSSGGINEQFFGPGTRLTVL.